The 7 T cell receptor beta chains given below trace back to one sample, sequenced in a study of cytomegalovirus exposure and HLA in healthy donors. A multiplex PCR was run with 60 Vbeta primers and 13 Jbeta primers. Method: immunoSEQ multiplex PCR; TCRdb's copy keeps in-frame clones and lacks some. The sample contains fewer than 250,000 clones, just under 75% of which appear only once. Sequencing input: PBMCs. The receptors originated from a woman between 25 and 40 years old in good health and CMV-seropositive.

The CDR3 loop is CASSYFRETQYF. In DNA form, the CDR3 reads TGTGCCAGCAGTTACTTTCGAGAGACCCAGTACTTC. V is TRBV6-5 and J is TRBJ2-5; D ambiguous. Trimming left V 1 base short and J 4 bases short, with 4 bases between. The CDR3 covers 12 residues. Germline loops: CDR1 MNHEY, CDR2 SVGAGI.

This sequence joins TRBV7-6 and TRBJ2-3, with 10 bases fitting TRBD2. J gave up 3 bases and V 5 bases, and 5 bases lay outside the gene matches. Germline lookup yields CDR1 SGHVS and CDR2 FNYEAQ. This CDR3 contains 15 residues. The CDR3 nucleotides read TGTGCCAGCAGCCCTGGGACTAGCGAAACAGATACGCAGTATTTT. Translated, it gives CASSPGTSETDTQYF. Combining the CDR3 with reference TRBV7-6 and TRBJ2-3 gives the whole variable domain GAGVSQSPRYKVTKRGQDVALRCDPISGHVSLYWYRQALGQGPEFLTYFNYEAQQDKSGLPNDRFSAERPEGSISTLTIQRTEQRDSAMYRCASSPGTSETDTQYFGPGTRLTVL.

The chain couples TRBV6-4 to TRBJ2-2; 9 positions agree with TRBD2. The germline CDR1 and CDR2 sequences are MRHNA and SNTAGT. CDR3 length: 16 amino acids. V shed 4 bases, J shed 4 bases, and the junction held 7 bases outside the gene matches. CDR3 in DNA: TGTGCCAGCAGTGCGTCTAGCGGGGTTGGCACCGGGGAGCTGTTTTTT. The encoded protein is CASSASSGVGTGELFF.

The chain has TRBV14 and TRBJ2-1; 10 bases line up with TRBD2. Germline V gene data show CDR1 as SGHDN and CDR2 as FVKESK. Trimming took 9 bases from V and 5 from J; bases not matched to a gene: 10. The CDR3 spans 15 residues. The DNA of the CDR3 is TGTGCCAGTCAGTCGATCACTAGCGGGAACAATGAGCAGTTCTTC. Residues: CASQSITSGNNEQFF. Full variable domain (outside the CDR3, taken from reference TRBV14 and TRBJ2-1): EAGVTQFPSHSVIEKGQTVTLRCDPISGHDNLYWYRRVMGKEIKFLLHFVKESKQDESGMPNNRFLAERTGGTYSTLKVQPAELEDSGVYFCASQSITSGNNEQFFGPGTRLTVL.

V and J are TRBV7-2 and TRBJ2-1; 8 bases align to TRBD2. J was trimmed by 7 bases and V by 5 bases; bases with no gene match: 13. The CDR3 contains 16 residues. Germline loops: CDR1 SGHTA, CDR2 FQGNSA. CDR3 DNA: TGTGCCAGCAGCCCCTCCATAGGCGGGAGGAGGAATGAGCAGTTCTTC. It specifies CASSPSIGGRRNEQFF.

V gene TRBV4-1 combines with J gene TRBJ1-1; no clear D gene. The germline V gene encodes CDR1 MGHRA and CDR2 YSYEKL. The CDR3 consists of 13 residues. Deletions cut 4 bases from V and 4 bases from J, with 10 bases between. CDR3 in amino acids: CASSPWESTEAFF. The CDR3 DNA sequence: TGCGCCAGCAGCCCATGGGAGTCCACTGAAGCTTTCTTT.

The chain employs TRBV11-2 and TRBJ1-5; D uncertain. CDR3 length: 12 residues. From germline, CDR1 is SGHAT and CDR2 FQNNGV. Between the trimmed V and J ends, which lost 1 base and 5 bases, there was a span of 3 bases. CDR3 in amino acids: CASSLGDQPQHF. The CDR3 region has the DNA TGTGCCAGCAGCTTAGGAGATCAGCCCCAGCATTTT.